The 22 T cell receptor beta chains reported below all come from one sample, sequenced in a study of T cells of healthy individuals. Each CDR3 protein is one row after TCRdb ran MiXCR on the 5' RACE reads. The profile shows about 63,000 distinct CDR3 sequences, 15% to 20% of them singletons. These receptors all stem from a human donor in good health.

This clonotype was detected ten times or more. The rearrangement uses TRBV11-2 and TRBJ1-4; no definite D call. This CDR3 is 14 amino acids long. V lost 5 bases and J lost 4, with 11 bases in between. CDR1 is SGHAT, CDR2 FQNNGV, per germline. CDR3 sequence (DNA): TGTGCCAGCAGCAAGGGTGGGGATAATGAAAAACTGTTTTTT. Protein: CASSKGGDNEKLFF.

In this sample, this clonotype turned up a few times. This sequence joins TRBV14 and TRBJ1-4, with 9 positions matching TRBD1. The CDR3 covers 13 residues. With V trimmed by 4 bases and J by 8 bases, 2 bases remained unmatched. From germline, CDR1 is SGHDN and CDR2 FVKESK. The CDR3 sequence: CASSPGTGEKLFF. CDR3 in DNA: TGTGCCAGCAGCCCGGGGACAGGGGAAAAACTGTTTTTT.

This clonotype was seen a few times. CDR3 sequence: CASSHRNTEAFF. CDR3 DNA: TGTGCCAGCAGCCACCGGAACACTGAAGCTTTCTTT. The genes are TRBV3-1 and TRBJ1-1; D remains unclear. The germline V gene has CDR1 LGHDT and CDR2 YNNKEL (reference sequence). V lost 3 bases and J lost 1, with 3 bases in between. The CDR3 covers 12 residues.

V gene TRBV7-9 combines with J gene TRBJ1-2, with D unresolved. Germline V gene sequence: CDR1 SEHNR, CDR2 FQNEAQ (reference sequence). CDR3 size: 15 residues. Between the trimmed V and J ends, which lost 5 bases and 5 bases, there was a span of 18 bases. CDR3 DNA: TGTGCCAGCAGCATGTGGACCGATGGGGTTTATGGCTACACCTTC. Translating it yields CASSMWTDGVYGYTF.

CDR3: CASKLPGQAYSGNTIYF. The DNA for the CDR3 is TGTGCCAGCAAGCTCCCGGGACAGGCGTACTCTGGAAACACCATATATTTT. The rearrangement joins TRBV28 to TRBJ1-3; 8 positions agree with TRBD1. CDR1 is MDHEN and CDR2 is SYDVKM in the germline V gene. The CDR3 loop spans 17 amino acids. Germline trimming cut 7 bases from V and 0 bases from J; bases unmatched to any gene: 11. The entire variable domain, with the rest obtained from reference TRBV28 and TRBJ1-3, is as follows: DVKVTQSSRYLVKRTGEKVFLECVQDMDHENMFWYRQDPGLGLRLIYFSYDVKMKEKGDIPEGYSVSREKKERFSLILESASTNQTSMYLCASKLPGQAYSGNTIYFGEGSWLTVV.

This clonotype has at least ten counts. This CDR3 is CASSPDYEQYF. As DNA, the CDR3 is TGTGCCAGCAGCCCAGACTACGAGCAGTACTTC. The chain links TRBV7-2 to TRBJ2-7; no reliable D call. Between the trimmed V and J ends, which lost 5 bases and 3 bases, there was a span of 5 bases. The CDR3 runs 11 residues. Germline CDR1 reads SGHTA; CDR2 reads FQGNSA.

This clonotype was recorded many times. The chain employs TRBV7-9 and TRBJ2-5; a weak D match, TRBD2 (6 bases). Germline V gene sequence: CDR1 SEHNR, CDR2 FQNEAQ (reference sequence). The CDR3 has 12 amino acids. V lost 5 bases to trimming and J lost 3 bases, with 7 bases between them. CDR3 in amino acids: CASSRLEETQYF. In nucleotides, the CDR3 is TGTGCCAGCAGCCGACTAGAAGAGACCCAGTACTTC.

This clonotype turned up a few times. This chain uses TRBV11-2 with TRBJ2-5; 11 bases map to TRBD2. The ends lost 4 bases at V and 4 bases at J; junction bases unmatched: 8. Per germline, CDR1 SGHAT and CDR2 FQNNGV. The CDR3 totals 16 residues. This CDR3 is CASSSVAGGLSETQYF. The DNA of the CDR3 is TGTGCCAGCAGCTCTGTAGCGGGGGGGCTATCAGAGACCCAGTACTTC.

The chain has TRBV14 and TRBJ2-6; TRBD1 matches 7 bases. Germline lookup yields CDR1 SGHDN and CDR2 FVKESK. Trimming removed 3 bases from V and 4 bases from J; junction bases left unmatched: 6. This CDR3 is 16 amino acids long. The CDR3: CASSHSDRAGANVLTF. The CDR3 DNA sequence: TGTGCCAGCAGCCATAGTGACAGGGCCGGGGCCAACGTCCTGACTTTC.

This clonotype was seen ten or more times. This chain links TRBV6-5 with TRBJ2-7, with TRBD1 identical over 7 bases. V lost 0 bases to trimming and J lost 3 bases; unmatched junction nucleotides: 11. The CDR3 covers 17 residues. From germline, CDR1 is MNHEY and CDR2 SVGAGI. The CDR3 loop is CASSYSMSRQGVYEQYF. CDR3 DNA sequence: TGTGCCAGCAGTTACTCGATGAGTAGGCAGGGGGTCTACGAGCAGTACTTC.

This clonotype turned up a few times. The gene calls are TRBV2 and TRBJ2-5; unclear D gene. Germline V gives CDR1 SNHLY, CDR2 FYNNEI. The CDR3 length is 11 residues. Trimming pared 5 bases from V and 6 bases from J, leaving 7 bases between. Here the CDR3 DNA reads TGTGCCAGCAGTTCCTTCCAGACCCAGTACTTC. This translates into CASSSFQTQYF.

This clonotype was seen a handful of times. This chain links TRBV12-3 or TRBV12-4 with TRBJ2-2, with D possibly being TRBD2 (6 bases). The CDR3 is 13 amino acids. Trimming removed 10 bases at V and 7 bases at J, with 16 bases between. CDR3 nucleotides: TGTGCCATCATAGGGGACTCAAACGGGGAGCTGTTTTTT. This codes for CAIIGDSNGELFF.

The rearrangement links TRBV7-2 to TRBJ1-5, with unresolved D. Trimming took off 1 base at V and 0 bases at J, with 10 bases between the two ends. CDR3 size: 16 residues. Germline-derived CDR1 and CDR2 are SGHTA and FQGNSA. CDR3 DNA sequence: TGTGCCAGCAGCTTAGAAAGCACCAATAGCAATCAGCCCCAGCATTTT. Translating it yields CASSLESTNSNQPQHF.

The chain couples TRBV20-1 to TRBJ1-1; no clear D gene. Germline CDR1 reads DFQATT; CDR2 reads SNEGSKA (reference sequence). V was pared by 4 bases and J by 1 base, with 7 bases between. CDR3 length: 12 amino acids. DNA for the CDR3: TGCAGTGCTACGACACCGAACACTGAAGCTTTCTTT. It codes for CSATTPNTEAFF.

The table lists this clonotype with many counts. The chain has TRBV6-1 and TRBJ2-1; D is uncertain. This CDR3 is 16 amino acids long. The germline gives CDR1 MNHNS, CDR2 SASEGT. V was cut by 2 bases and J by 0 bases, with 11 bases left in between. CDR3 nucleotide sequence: TGTGCCAGCAGTGAAAGACGCCATAGCTCCTACAATGAGCAGTTCTTC. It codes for CASSERRHSSYNEQFF.

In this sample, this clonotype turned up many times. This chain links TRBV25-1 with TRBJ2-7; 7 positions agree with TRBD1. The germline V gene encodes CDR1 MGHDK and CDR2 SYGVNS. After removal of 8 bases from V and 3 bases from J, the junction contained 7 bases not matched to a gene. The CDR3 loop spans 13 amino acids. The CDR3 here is CASAHRQGYEQYF. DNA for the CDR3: TGTGCCAGCGCGCATCGACAGGGCTACGAGCAGTACTTC.

CDR3 region: CAISGGGKISGNTIYF. Written as DNA, the CDR3 is TGTGCCATCAGTGGGGGAGGGAAGATCTCTGGAAACACCATATATTTT. This chain connects TRBV10-3 to TRBJ1-3; D gene ambiguous. The length of the CDR3 is 16 residues. V lost 4 bases and J lost 0, with 13 bases in between. CDR1 is ENHRY, CDR2 SYGVKD, per germline.

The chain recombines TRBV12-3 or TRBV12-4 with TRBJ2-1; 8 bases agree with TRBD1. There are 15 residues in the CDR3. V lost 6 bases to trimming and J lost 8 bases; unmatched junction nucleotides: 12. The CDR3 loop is CASRTDRVRGDEQFF. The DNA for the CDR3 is TGTGCCAGCAGAACGGACAGGGTGAGAGGCGATGAGCAGTTCTTC.

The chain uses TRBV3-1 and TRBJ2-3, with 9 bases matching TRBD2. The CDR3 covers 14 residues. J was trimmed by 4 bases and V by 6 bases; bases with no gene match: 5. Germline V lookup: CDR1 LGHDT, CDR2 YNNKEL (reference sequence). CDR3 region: CASRSSGTSDTQYF. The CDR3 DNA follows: TGTGCCAGCAGATCTAGCGGGACTTCAGATACGCAGTATTTT.

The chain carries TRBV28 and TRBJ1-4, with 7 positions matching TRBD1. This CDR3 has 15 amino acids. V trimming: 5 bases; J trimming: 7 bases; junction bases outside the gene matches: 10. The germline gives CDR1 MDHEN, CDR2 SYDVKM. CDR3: CASSPPSGGLEKLFF. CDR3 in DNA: TGTGCCAGCAGTCCACCATCAGGGGGGCTTGAAAAACTGTTTTTT.

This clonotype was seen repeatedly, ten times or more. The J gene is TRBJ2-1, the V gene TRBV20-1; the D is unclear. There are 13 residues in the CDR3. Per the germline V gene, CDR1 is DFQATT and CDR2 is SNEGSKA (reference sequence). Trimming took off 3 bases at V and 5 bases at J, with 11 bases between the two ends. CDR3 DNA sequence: TGCAGTGCTAGTCCTTTCACCAACAATGAGCAGTTCTTC. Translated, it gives CSASPFTNNEQFF.

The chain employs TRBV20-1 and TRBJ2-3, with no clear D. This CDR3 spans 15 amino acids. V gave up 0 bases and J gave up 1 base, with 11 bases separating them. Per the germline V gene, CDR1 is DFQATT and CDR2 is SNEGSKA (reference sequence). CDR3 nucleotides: TGCAGTGCTAGAGACCCCCGAACGGGCACAGATACGCAGTATTTT. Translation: CSARDPRTGTDTQYF.